This T cell receptor (beta chain) is drawn from a study of blood T cell repertoires in COVID-19. Assay: immunoSEQ multiplex PCR; the TCRdb copy retains only in-frame clones and omits some. Of some 190,000 clones in the sample, about 85% were seen once. The CDR3 loop spans 14 amino acids. Germline V gives CDR1 LNHDA, CDR2 SQIVND (reference sequence). Trimming took off 5 bases at V and 6 bases at J, with 16 bases between the two ends. The rearrangement links TRBV19 to TRBJ1-2; D possibly corresponds to TRBD1 (6 bases). The clonotype comes from a man at least 80 years old with COVID-19, enrolled during active disease. Sequencing was performed on peripheral blood. CDR3 DNA sequence: TGTGCCAGTAGTTTGGACAGCCCGGGGAATGGCTACACCTTC. This gives the protein CASSLDSPGNGYTF.